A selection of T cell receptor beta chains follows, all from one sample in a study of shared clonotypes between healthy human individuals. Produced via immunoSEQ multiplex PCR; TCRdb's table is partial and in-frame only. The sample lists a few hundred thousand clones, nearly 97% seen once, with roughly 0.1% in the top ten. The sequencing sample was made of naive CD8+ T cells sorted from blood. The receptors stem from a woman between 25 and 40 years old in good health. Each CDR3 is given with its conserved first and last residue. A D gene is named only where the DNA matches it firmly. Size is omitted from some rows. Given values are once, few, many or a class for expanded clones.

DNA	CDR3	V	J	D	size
TGTGCCAGCAGTGAACATAATATAGCGGGAGCGGAGACCCAGTACTTC	CASSEHNIAGAETQYF	TRBV6-1	TRBJ2-5	TRBD2	.
TGTGCCAGCAGCCCCGGGACACCTTCCTACGAGCAGTACTTC	CASSPGTPSYEQYF	TRBV28	TRBJ2-7	.	.
TGTGCCATCAGTGAGTCGATGCACGAGCAGTACTTC	CAISESMHEQYF	TRBV10-3	TRBJ2-7	.	.
TGTGCCAGCAGTGTGGGTGGGGAATCCTACAATGAGCAGTTCTTC	CASSVGGESYNEQFF	TRBV2	TRBJ2-1	.	.
TGTGCCAGCAGTTACTCGATCTATCGCGAGGTTCTACAGTATTTT	CASSYSIYREVLQYF	TRBV6-5	TRBJ2-3	.	.
TGTGCCAGCAGCGGACTAGCGGGGGAAGGTAATGAGCAGTTCTTC	CASSGLAGEGNEQFF	TRBV5-5	TRBJ2-1	TRBD2	.
TGTGCCAGCAGCTTAGGAGGGGCTTGGGATGAGCAGTTCTTC	CASSLGGAWDEQFF	TRBV5-4	TRBJ2-1	.	.
TGTGCCAGCAGTGAATATGCGGGGAGTCGCTACAATGAGCAGTTCTTC	CASSEYAGSRYNEQFF	TRBV2	TRBJ2-1	.	.
TGTGCCAGCAGCTTCGGGGTTTACGAGCAGTACTTC	CASSFGVYEQYF	TRBV5-4	TRBJ2-7	.	.
TGTGCCAGCAGTTCCGGTTTATGGAGCAATCAGCCCCAGCATTTT	CASSSGLWSNQPQHF	TRBV27	TRBJ1-5	.	.
TGTGCCAGCAGCTTGGCGTTTCCCCGAACGATTGGGAATGGCTACACCTTC	CASSLAFPRTIGNGYTF	TRBV5-6	TRBJ1-2	.	.
TGTGCCAGCAGCCAAGAATTAGGCAATGAGCAGTTCTTC	CASSQELGNEQFF	TRBV4-2	TRBJ2-1	.	.
TGCGCCAGCAGGGACGGCGTTTTGGGCCGGACCCAGTACTTC	CASRDGVLGRTQYF	TRBV10-2	TRBJ2-5	.	.
TGTGCCAGCACTTTTTCCACGGCGGAGAATCGCTACGAGCAGTACTTC	CASTFSTAENRYEQYF	TRBV13	TRBJ2-7	.	.
TGTGCCAGCAGTGAGGTTAAAGCCCAGCATTTT	CASSEVKAQHF	TRBV6-1	TRBJ1-5	.	.
TGTGCCAGTAGTCGCCCGATGGAGACCCAGTACTTC	CASSRPMETQYF	TRBV19	TRBJ2-5	.	.
TGTGCCAGTAGTATAAGAGGCCAGGGGGTAACCGGGGAGCTGTTTTTT	CASSIRGQGVTGELFF	TRBV19	TRBJ2-2	TRBD1	.
TGCGCCAGCAGCCCCGGATCCTACAATGAGCAGTTCTTC	CASSPGSYNEQFF	TRBV4-1	TRBJ2-1	.	.
TGTGCCTGGAGGGTAGGAACTGGGGCCAACGTCCTGACTTTC	CAWRVGTGANVLTF	TRBV30	TRBJ2-6	.	.
TGTGCCAGCAGTTTAAGTCGACTAGCGGGACACGAGCAGTACTTC	CASSLSRLAGHEQYF	TRBV27	TRBJ2-7	TRBD2	once
TGCGCCAGCAGCCAGGCTGTGGGTAATCAGCCCCAGCATTTT	CASSQAVGNQPQHF	TRBV4-1	TRBJ1-5	.	.
TGTGCCAGCAGCTTAGGGACAGGGGAGTACGAGCAGTACTTC	CASSLGTGEYEQYF	TRBV7-8	TRBJ2-7	TRBD1	once
TGTGCCAGCAGTGACAGAACCTACGAGCAGTACTTC	CASSDRTYEQYF	TRBV28	TRBJ2-7	.	.
TGTGCCAGCAGCCCCCGGTCCCCCAAGGGGACCCAGTACTTC	CASSPRSPKGTQYF	TRBV21-1	TRBJ2-5	.	.
TGTGCCAGCAGTTTAAGCGGTTGGGGCACTGAAGCTTTCTTT	CASSLSGWGTEAFF	TRBV28	TRBJ1-1	.	.
TGTGCCAGCAGCCCCCCAGCGGGACCCTACAATGAGCAGTTCTTC	CASSPPAGPYNEQFF	TRBV28	TRBJ2-1	TRBD2	.
TGTGCCAGTAGTATAGTTGTCCAGGGTGTTTGGTCTGGGGCCAACGTCCTGACTTTC	CASSIVVQGVWSGANVLTF	TRBV19	TRBJ2-6	.	.
TGTGCCAGCAGCGTTGGCGGGGCGGGCTACGAGCAGTACTTC	CASSVGGAGYEQYF	TRBV27	TRBJ2-7	.	.
TGTGCCAGCTCCCCCGTCGGGGTAGATACGCAGTATTTT	CASSPVGVDTQYF	TRBV19	TRBJ2-3	.	.
TGTGCCAGCATCCAGACAGGCGGCGGAGAGCAGTACTTC	CASIQTGGGEQYF	TRBV28	TRBJ2-7	.	.
TGTGCCAGCAGTCCCGGGACTAGCGGGAGGGGATACGAGCAGTACTTC	CASSPGTSGRGYEQYF	TRBV28	TRBJ2-7	TRBD2	.
TGTGCCAGCAGCTGGGGGACAGGGACTACCTACGAGCAGTACTTC	CASSWGTGTTYEQYF	TRBV5-4	TRBJ2-7	TRBD1	.
TGTGCCAGCAGTTTAGCGTTGGGCGAGCAGTACTTC	CASSLALGEQYF	TRBV28	TRBJ2-7	.	.
TGTGCCAGCAGCTCACGACCGGGCCTTCCCAATTCACCCCTCCACTTT	CASSSRPGLPNSPLHF	TRBV9	TRBJ1-6	.	.
TGTGCCAGCAGCTTAGGAGTGTACGAGCAGTACTTC	CASSLGVYEQYF	TRBV11-2	TRBJ2-7	.	once
TGTGCCAGTAGTATAGGAGCAGGGATGAACAATCAGCCCCAGCATTTT	CASSIGAGMNNQPQHF	TRBV19	TRBJ1-5	.	.
TGTGCCAGCAGTCCAGGGGGTTACGAGCAGTACTTC	CASSPGGYEQYF	TRBV5-6	TRBJ2-7	TRBD1	.
TGTGCCAGCAGTGCATCGTGGAGGGAGGGATTATACAATGAGCAGTTCTTC	CASSASWREGLYNEQFF	TRBV28	TRBJ2-1	TRBD2	.
TGTGCCAGCAGCACAGGGACAGGGCTCTTTTATGGCTACACCTTC	CASSTGTGLFYGYTF	TRBV7-8	TRBJ1-2	TRBD1	.
TGCGCCAGCAGTGATTACTCCTACAATGAGCAGTTCTTC	CASSDYSYNEQFF	TRBV10-1	TRBJ2-1	.	.